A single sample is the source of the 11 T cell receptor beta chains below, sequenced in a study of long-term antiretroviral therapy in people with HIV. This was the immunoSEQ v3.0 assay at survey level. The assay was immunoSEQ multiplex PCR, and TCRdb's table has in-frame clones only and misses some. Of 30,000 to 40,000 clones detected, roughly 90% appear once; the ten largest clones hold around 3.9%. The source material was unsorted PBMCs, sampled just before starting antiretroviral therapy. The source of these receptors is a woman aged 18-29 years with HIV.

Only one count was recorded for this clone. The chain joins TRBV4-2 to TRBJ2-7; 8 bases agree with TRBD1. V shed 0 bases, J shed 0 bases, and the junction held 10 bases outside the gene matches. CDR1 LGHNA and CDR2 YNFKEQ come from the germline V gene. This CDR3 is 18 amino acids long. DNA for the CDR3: TGTGCCAGCAGCCAAGATTCGCAGGGACAGGTAAACTCCTACGAGCAGTACTTC. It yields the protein CASSQDSQGQVNSYEQYF.

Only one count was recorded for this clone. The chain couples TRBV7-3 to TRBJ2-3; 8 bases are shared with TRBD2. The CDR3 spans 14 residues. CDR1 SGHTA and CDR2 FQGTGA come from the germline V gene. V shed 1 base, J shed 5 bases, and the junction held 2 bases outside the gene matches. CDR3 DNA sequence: TGTGCCAGCAGCTTAATAGCGGGGATAGATACGCAGTATTTT. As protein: CASSLIAGIDTQYF.

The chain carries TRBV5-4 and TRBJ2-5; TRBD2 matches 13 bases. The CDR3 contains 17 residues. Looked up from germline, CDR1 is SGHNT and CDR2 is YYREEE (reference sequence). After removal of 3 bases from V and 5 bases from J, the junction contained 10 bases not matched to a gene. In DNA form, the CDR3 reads TGTGCCAGCAGCTATCTCGGACTAGCGGGAGAACGGGAGACCCAGTACTTC. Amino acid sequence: CASSYLGLAGERETQYF.

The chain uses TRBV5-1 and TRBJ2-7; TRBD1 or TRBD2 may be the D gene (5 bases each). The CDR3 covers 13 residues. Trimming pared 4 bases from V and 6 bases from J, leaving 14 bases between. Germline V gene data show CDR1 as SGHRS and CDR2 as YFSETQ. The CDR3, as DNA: TGCGCCAGCAGCGCGGAGGCAGGGCCCGAGCAGTACTTC. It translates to CASSAEAGPEQYF. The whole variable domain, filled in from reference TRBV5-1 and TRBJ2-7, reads KAGVTQTPRYLIKTRGQQVTLSCSPISGHRSVSWYQQTPGQGLQFLFEYFSETQRNKGNFPGRFSGRQFSNSRSEMNVSTLELGDSALYLCASSAEAGPEQYFGPGTRLTVT.

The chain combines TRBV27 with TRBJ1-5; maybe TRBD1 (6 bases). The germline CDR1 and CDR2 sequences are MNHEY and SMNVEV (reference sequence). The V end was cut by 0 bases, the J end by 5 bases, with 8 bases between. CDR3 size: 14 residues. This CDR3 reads CASSLSGGDQPQHF. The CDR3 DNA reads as TGTGCCAGCAGTTTATCAGGGGGGGATCAGCCCCAGCATTTT.

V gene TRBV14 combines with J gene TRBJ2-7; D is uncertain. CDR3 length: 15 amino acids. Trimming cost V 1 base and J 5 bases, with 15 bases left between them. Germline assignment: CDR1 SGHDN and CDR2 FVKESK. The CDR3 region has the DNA TGTGCCAGCAGCCAAGTCCGGGTCCCCTCGGACGAGCAGTACTTC. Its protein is CASSQVRVPSDEQYF. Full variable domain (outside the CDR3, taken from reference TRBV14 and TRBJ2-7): EAGVTQFPSHSVIEKGQTVTLRCDPISGHDNLYWYRRVMGKEIKFLLHFVKESKQDESGMPNNRFLAERTGGTYSTLKVQPAELEDSGVYFCASSQVRVPSDEQYFGPGTRLTVT.

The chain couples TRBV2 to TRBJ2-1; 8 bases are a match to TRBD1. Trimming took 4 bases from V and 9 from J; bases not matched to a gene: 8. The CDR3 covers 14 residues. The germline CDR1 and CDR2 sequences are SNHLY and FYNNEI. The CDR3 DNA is TGTGCCAGCAGTGGGACAGGGAGCACAGGTGAGCAGTTCTTC. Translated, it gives CASSGTGSTGEQFF.

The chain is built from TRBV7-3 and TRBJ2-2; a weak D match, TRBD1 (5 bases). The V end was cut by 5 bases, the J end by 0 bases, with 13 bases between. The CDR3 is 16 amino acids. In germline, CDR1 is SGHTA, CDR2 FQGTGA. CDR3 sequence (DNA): TGTGCCAGCAGCAGCCCCGAGACAGCGAACACCGGGGAGCTGTTTTTT. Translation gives CASSSPETANTGELFF.

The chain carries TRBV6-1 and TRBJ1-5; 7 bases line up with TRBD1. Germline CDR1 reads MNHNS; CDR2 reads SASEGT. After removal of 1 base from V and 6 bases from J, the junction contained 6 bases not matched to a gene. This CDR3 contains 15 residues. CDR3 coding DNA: TGTGCCAGCAGTGAAGGGCAGGGGGTAGGTCAGCCCCAGCATTTT. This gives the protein CASSEGQGVGQPQHF.

CDR3 sequence reads: CASSLSGTGELFF. For the CDR3, the DNA is TGTGCCAGCAGTTTATCGGGGACCGGGGAGCTGTTTTTT. J is TRBJ2-2 and V is TRBV27; no clear D. V was pared by 0 bases and J by 5 bases, with 4 bases between. The CDR3 totals 13 residues. Germline loops: CDR1 MNHEY, CDR2 SMNVEV (reference sequence).

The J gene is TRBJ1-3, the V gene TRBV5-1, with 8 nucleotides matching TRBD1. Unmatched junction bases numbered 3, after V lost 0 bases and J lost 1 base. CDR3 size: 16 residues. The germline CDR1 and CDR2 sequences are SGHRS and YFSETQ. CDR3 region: CASSLDGQGSGNTIYF. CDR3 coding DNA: TGCGCCAGCAGCTTGGACGGACAGGGATCTGGAAACACCATATATTTT.